The clone carrying this T cell receptor (beta chain) was observed a handful of times. As yet, its antigen is unknown. J gave up 5 bases and V 7 bases, and 14 bases lay outside the gene matches. Germline CDR1 reads SNHLY; CDR2 reads FYNNEI. CDR3 length equals 16 residues. This record belongs to a study of cytomegalovirus exposure and HLA in healthy donors. It was with 60 Vbeta and 13 Jbeta primers that the PCR ran. Using immunoSEQ multiplex PCR, the repertoire was profiled, and TCRdb retains in-frame clones only, with some absent. There are 210,000 or so clones in the sample; approximately 80% occur only once, and roughly 0.7% lies in the top ten. Regarding the study as a whole: Most TCR sequences were rare, but some public TCRs occurred in many donors. Other equally common chains were less clonally expanded than HLA-associated TCR beta chains, a later analysis showed.

The rearrangement joins TRBV2 to TRBJ1-5, with TRBD1 matching 7 bases. The source material was PBMCs. This sequence originates from a boy aged 2 to 9 in good health and CMV-seronegative. The CDR3 reads CASNTGTALAHQPQHF. In nucleotides, the CDR3 is TGTGCCAGCAACACCGGGACAGCACTCGCTCATCAGCCCCAGCATTTT. The variable domain in full, with the rest retrieved from reference TRBV2 and TRBJ1-5, is EPEVTQTPSHQVTQMGQEVILRCVPISNHLYFYWYRQILGQKVEFLVSFYNNEISEKSEIFDDQFSVERPDGSNFTLKIRSTKLEDSAMYFCASNTGTALAHQPQHFGDGTRLSIL.